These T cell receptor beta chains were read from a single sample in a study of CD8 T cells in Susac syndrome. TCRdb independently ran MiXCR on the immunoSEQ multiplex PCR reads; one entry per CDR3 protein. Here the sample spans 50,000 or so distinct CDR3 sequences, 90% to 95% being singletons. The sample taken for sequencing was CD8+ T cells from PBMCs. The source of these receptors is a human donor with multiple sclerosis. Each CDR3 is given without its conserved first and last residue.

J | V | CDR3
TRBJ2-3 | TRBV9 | ASNPGQDTDTQY
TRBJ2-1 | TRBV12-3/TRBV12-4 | ASSSDSSSYNEQF
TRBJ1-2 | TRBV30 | AWSKRHGYT
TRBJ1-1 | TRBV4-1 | ASSPFRERNEAF
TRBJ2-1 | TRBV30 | AWSVGGTSGNEQF
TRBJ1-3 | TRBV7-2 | ASSLSGTGYPGNTIY
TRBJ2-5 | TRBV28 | ASSLSRGRQETQY
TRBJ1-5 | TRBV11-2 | ASSPTPDYDGFDSNQPQH
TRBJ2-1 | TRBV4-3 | ASSHLDRSSYNEQF
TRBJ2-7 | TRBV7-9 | ASSLAAEQY
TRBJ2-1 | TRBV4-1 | ASSQENEQF
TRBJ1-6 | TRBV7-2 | ASSFRPGQYPS
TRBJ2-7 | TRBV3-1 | ASSPTTAGPYEQY
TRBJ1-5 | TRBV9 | ASSVGVQTNQPQH
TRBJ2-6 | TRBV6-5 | ASSYLSAHGANVLT
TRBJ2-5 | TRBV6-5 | ASSITGTGRETQY
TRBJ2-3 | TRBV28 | ASSPQGDLTDTQY
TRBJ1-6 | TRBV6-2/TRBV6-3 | ASSREGGSSPLH
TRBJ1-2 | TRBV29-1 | SVGGQTNSGGYT
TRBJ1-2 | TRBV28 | ASSFSWTGLLGYT
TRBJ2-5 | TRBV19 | ASSLSGGTQY
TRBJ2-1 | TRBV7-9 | ASSLEGTGFGEQF
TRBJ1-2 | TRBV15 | ATSRSLGDGYT
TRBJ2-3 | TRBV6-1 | ASRGAGDTDTQY
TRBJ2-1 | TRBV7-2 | ASSLAADAYNEQF
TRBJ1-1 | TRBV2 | ASSEALRGNTEAF
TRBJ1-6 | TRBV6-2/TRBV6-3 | ASSYVGAGPLH
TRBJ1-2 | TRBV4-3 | ASSQDLGSHYYGYT
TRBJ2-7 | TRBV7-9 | ASSSNYEQY
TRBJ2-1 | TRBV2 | ASSEASVAFYNEQF
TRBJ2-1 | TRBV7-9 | ASSSLAGAKYNEQF
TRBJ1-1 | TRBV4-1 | ASSHPTGGNTEAF
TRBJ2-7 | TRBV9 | ASSAFDGYEQY
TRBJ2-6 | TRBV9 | ASSVGTGGSLSSGANVLT
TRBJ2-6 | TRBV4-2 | ASSQEGREPYSGANVLT
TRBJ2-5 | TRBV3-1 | ASSQAHRGHETQY
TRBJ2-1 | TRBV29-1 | SVEDRRAGESYNEQF
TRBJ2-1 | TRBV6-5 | ASSTSGESYNEQF
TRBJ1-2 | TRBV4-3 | ASSQDTGGDYGYT
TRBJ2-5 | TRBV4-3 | ASSQDRTSVETQY
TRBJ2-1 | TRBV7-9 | ASSLVTSDYNEQF
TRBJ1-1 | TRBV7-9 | ASREQGQNTEAF
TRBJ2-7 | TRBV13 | ASSFGGGPADEQY
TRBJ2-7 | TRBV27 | ASSLLGQYSYEQY
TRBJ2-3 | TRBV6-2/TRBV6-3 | ASSYSWRETDTQY
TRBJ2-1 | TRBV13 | ASSPPGHRDFNEQF
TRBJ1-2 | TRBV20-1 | SARDGQVRAGDYGYT
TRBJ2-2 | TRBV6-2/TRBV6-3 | ASSLIAGRAGELF
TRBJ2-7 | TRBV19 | ASSMGASYEQY
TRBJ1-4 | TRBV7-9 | ASSPGTAGNEKLF
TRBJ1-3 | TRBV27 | ASSPSLGPAGNTIY
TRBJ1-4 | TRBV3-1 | ASSQDRTVTEKLF
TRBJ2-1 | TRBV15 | ASSSGGNYNEQF
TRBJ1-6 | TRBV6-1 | ASSEEGTGSSPLH
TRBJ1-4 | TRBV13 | ASTFGQGNEKLF
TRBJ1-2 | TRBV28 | ASSLNSIYGYT
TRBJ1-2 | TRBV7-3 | ASSLTGAAYGYT
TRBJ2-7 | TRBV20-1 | SAPGARGDEQY
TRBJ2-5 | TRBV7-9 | ASSLELGQLQETQY